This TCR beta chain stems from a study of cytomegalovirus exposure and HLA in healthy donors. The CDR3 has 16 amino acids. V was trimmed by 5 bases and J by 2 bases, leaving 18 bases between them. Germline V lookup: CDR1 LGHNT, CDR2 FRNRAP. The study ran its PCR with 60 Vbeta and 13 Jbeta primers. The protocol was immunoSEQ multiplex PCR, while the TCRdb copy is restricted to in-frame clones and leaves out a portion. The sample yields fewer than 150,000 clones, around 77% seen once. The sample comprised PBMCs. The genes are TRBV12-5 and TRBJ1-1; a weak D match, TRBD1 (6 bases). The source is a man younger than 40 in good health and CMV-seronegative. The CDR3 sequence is CASGTGVGQSNTEAFF. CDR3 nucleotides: TGTGCTAGTGGTACTGGCGTAGGACAGAGTAACACTGAAGCTTTCTTT.